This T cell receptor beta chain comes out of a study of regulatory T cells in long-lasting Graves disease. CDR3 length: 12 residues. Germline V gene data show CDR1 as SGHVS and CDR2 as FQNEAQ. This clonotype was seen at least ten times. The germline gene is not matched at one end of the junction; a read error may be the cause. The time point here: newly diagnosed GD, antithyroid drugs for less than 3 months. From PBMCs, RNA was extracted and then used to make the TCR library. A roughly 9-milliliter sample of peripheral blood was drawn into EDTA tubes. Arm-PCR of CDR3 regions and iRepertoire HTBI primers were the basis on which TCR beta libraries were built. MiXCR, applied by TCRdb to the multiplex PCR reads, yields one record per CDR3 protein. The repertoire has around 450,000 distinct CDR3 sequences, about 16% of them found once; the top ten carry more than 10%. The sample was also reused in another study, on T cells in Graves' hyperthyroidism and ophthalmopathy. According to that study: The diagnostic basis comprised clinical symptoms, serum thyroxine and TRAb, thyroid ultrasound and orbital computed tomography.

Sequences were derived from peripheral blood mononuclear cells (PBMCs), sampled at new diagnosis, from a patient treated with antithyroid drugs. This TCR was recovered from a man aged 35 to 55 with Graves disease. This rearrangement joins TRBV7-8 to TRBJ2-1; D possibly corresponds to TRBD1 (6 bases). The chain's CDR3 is CASSHRDKEQFF. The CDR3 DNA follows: TGTGCCAGCAGCCATCGGGACAAAGAGCAGTTCTTC.